This entry is about one T cell receptor (beta chain). These data belong to a study of blood T cell repertoires in COVID-19. Study overall: Sites across the United States, Italy and Spain contributed samples from acute and convalescent COVID-19. The cDNA or gDNA used as material had been derived from T cells, B-cell-depleted T cells, or PBMCs.

Original analysis: Nucleated cell number was recorded as an estimate derived from reference gene primer amplification. Libraries were prepared by immunoSEQ multiplex PCR; TCRdb keeps only in-frame clonotypes and omits some of them. That table supplies the V and J calls and clone size; D and trimming were determined from the DNA. The table records about 98,000 clones, about 81% of them present only once. V gave up 4 bases and J gave up 6 bases; unmatched junction bases: 4. The CDR3 is 14 amino acids. Germline assignment: CDR1 MGHDK and CDR2 SYGVNS. V gene TRBV25-1 combines with J gene TRBJ2-7, with 12 bases fitting TRBD2. The sequence was collected from a man aged 70 or older with acute or convalescent COVID-19. Sequences were obtained from peripheral blood. CDR3 residues: CASSGLAGESEQYF. For the CDR3, the DNA is TGTGCCAGCAGTGGACTAGCGGGAGAGTCCGAGCAGTACTTC.